This is a list of T cell receptor beta chains from one sample in a study of T-cell memory formation after mild COVID-19. MiXCR, run by TCRdb on the 5' RACE reads, gives a single entry per CDR3 protein. The profile shows about 340,000 distinct CDR3 sequences, about 16% of them singletons. The sample comprised PBMCs or a T cell subset sorted from them (not recorded which). The receptors stem from a man aged 18 to 35 who had mild COVID-19 (a few samples of this study predate the infection). Cell type and time point are not known. CDR3s leave out the opening cysteine and the closing phenylalanine or tryptophan.

j_gene | v_gene | CDR3aa
TRBJ2-7 | TRBV20-1 | SAPDTSSSYEQY
TRBJ2-6 | TRBV20-1 | NAGANVLT
TRBJ1-2 | TRBV12-3/TRBV12-4 | ASSPRFYGYT
TRBJ2-3 | TRBV18 | ASSLGSPSDTQY
TRBJ1-6 | TRBV5-1 | ASSLAMGINSPLH
TRBJ2-2 | TRBV11-2 | ASRPRGWDRSVGELF
TRBJ1-1 | TRBV5-1 | ASSLEPGWGTEAF
TRBJ2-3 | TRBV4-1 | ASSQDGGGGDTQY
TRBJ2-5 | TRBV5-1 | ASSPGTRGETQY
TRBJ2-5 | TRBV24-1 | ATSDPGQGVETQY
TRBJ2-7 | TRBV4-3 | ASSRDRLRDEQY
TRBJ2-5 | TRBV7-9 | ASSPSGQGTGETQY
TRBJ1-5 | TRBV6-2/TRBV6-3 | ASPKMPLDLYSNQPQH
TRBJ2-7 | TRBV6-2/TRBV6-3 | AITRGLSYEQY
TRBJ2-1 | TRBV4-3 | ASSPGTSGYNEQF
TRBJ2-3 | TRBV29-1 | SVGDSSQY
TRBJ1-3 | TRBV12-3/TRBV12-4 | ASSNAGKRSDTIY
TRBJ1-5 | TRBV28 | AVSGTASYSNQPQH
TRBJ2-1 | TRBV24-1 | ATSDSLTSGGFDNEQF
TRBJ2-5 | TRBV6-5 | ATGSGGPIQETQY
TRBJ2-5 | TRBV13 | ASSLAGRGEETQY
TRBJ2-1 | TRBV5-1 | ASTPFGGGAHNEQF
TRBJ2-5 | TRBV14 | ASSQGTGEETQY
TRBJ1-4 | TRBV4-3 | ASSQELDRGHSANEKLF
TRBJ2-5 | TRBV4-2 | ASSQVRGKQETQY
TRBJ2-7 | TRBV7-9 | ASSLDGLAYEQY
TRBJ2-5 | TRBV5-1 | ASSLPGQARETQY
TRBJ2-3 | TRBV6-2/TRBV6-3 | ASSRRLAADTQY
TRBJ2-2 | TRBV7-2 | ASSSIRNTGELF
TRBJ2-5 | TRBV5-1 | ASSLAVLAGPETQY
TRBJ1-6 | TRBV11-2 | ASSPQALRVTEALH
TRBJ2-2 | TRBV6-2/TRBV6-3 | ASSSKGAGTGELF
TRBJ1-2 | TRBV20-1 | SARQGARGYT
TRBJ2-3 | TRBV6-1 | ASSELGGTDTQY
TRBJ2-1 | TRBV12-3/TRBV12-4 | ASSLTVYNEQF
TRBJ1-6 | TRBV12-3/TRBV12-4 | ASSFETGVNSPLH
TRBJ2-3 | TRBV7-2 | ASSRTGAGGGTDTQY
TRBJ2-3 | TRBV9 | ASSVDGGGLPTDTQY
TRBJ2-5 | TRBV7-6 | ASSLVRIGLAGVETQY
TRBJ2-1 | TRBV4-3 | ASSHAQSNEQF
TRBJ2-1 | TRBV4-1 | ASSHLGAVYNEQF